The 21 T cell receptor beta chains below all came from one sample that was sequenced in a study of Tregs in tolerant kidney transplant recipients. Some clones are missing from TCRdb's copy, which holds only in-frame ones; the method was immunoSEQ multiplex PCR. In all, the sample yields about 52,000 clones. The material sequenced was CD4+ T cells from blood, taken before the transplant. The receptors shown here come from a human donor who received a combined kidney and bone marrow transplant.

Of note for this clone: The read falls 3 residues short of the CDR3 end, and the missing part is taken from the germline J gene. The V gene is TRBV7-6, the J gene TRBJ1-5, with a weak D call TRBD1 (6 bases). Germline assignment: CDR1 SGHVS and CDR2 FNYEAQ. The CDR3 totals 16 residues. V was cut by 5 bases and J by 1 base, with 15 bases left in between. The CDR3 DNA, read in part, is TGTGCCAGCAGCGGAGACGGTCAGGGGAGCAATCAGCCC. The encoded protein is CASSGDGQGSNQP. The whole CDR3 sequence is CASSGDGQGSNQPQHF. Filled out from reference TRBV7-6 and TRBJ1-5, the complete variable domain reads GAGVSQSPRYKVTKRGQDVALRCDPISGHVSLYWYRQALGQGPEFLTYFNYEAQQDKSGLPNDRFSAERPEGSISTLTIQRTEQRDSAMYRCASSGDGQGSNQPQHFGDGTRLSIL.

The CDR3 spells CASSPLGARRYTF. The sequenced part of the CDR3 DNA is TGTGCCAGCAGCCCGCTAGGTGCCCGTCGC. The chain has TRBV6-2 or TRBV6-3 and TRBJ1-2; no firm D call. The read ends 3 residues shy of where the CDR3 ends; the end is completed using the germline J gene. This CDR3 is built from 13 residues. Germline V gene sequence: CDR1 MNHEY, CDR2 SVGEGT.

In regard to this clone: The observed sequence ends 3 residues before the CDR3 terminus, with the missing tail filled in from the germline J gene. The rearrangement links TRBV19 to TRBJ1-2, with D possibly being TRBD1 (6 bases). With 9 bases removed from V and 2 bases from J, the gap between germline ends came to 16 bases. CDR1 and CDR2 (germline): LNHDA, SQIVND (reference sequence). CDR3 size: 14 residues. The DNA read from the CDR3 is TGTGCCAGCAGGGGAGGGGGTAAAAACTATGGC. Translated, it gives CASRGGGKNYG. The whole CDR3 sequence is CASRGGGKNYGYTF.

As regards this clone: The CDR3 extends 3 residues past the end of the read, so its final part is completed from the germline J gene. The chain uses TRBV19 and TRBJ1-5, with D perhaps TRBD1 (6 bases). Germline V CDR1 and CDR2: LNHDA, SQIVND (reference sequence). The V end was cut by 8 bases, the J end by 2 bases, with 10 bases between. This CDR3 has 13 residues. The CDR3 is CASGRTGNQPQHF. CDR3 bases read: TGTGCCAGTGGGCGGACAGGCAATCAGCCC.

As for this clone: The read stops 3 residues short of the end of the CDR3; the missing end is completed from the germline J gene. This rearrangement joins TRBV7-7 to TRBJ2-3, with a possible D match to TRBD2 (5 bases). V lost 5 bases and J 2 bases, leaving 17 bases between the germline ends. Per the germline V gene, CDR1 is SSHAT and CDR2 is FNYEAQ (reference sequence). This CDR3 is built from 16 residues. CDR3 region: CASSPYPGSATDTQYF. The sequenced part of the CDR3 DNA is TGTGCCAGCAGCCCCTACCCGGGGAGCGCCACAGATACG.

Incomplete CDR3 DNA: TGTGCCAGCAGTGAACGCGGGGGCAGGAGAGGCACTGAA. This gives the protein CASSERGGRRGTE. The entire CDR3 reads CASSERGGRRGTEAFF. V and J are TRBV2 and TRBJ1-1, with D tentatively TRBD1 (6 bases). The CDR3 goes on 3 residues after the read ends, and that part is filled in from the germline J gene. The CDR3 is made up of 16 amino acids. The V gene's germline CDR1 is SNHLY and CDR2 FYNNEI. Trimming removed 2 bases from V and 4 bases from J, with 17 bases in between.

As to this clone: Sequencing ends 3 residues short of the CDR3 end; the germline J gene provides the rest. The rearrangement joins TRBV19 to TRBJ1-2; D unresolved. The CDR3 contains 13 residues. The germline V gene has CDR1 LNHDA and CDR2 SQIVND (reference sequence). V was pared by 3 bases and J by 0 bases, with 5 bases between. The sequenced CDR3 bases are TGTGCCAGTAGTATTAATACTAACTATGGC. As protein: CASSINTNYG. The whole CDR3 protein is CASSINTNYGYTF.

As regards this clone: The read terminates 3 residues ahead of where the CDR3 ends, so the germline J gene completes it. The rearrangement links TRBV19 to TRBJ1-5, with D unresolved. Germline CDR1 and CDR2: LNHDA and SQIVND (reference sequence). Trimming cost V 3 bases and J 4 bases, with 13 bases left between them. The CDR3 covers 15 residues. The CDR3 DNA, read in part, is TGTGCCAGTAGTATTGAGGAGGCGGCTAATCAGCCC. Protein sequence: CASSIEEAANQP. The whole CDR3 protein reads CASSIEEAANQPQHF.

Regarding this clone: The missing CDR3 end, 3 residues past where the read stops, is filled in from the germline J gene. The V gene is TRBV19, the J gene TRBJ2-2; a weak D match, TRBD1 (7 bases). Trimming took 0 bases from V and 3 from J, leaving 14 bases between them. CDR1 is LNHDA and CDR2 is SQIVND in the germline V gene (reference sequence). This CDR3 is built from 17 residues. The CDR3 bases that were read are TGTGCCAGTAGTATAGATCCGGAGGGGGCCGACACCGGGGAG. Translating gives CASSIDPEGADTGE. The CDR3 in its entirety is CASSIDPEGADTGELFF.

Remarks on this clone: The sequence runs out 3 residues before the end of the CDR3; the remainder is reconstructed from the germline J gene. This chain links TRBV7-9 with TRBJ2-3, with 7 bases lining up with TRBD2. The CDR3 is made up of 15 amino acids. The germline V gene has CDR1 SEHNR and CDR2 FQNEAQ (reference sequence). V lost 2 bases, J lost 5 bases, and 7 bases stayed unmatched. The DNA read from the CDR3 is TGTGCCAGCAGCTTACTCGCGGGAGATTTAGATACG. Translation: CASSLLAGDLDT. In full, the CDR3 is CASSLLAGDLDTQYF.

A note on this clone: With the read ending 3 residues before the CDR3 end, the germline J gene is used to fill in that end. This chain uses TRBV7-2 with TRBJ1-1; D unclear. Germline loops: CDR1 SGHTA, CDR2 FQGNSA. CDR3 length: 12 amino acids. Trimming took off 1 base at V and 4 bases at J, with 4 bases between the two ends. The covered CDR3 bases are TGTGCCAGCAGCTTAGGGCCCACTGAA. It codes for CASSLGPTE. The CDR3 in full is CASSLGPTEAFF.

As concerns this clone: The read gets to within 3 residues of the CDR3 end, and the germline J gene fills in the rest. The chain joins TRBV2 to TRBJ2-2, with D hard to call. This CDR3 has 12 residues. Germline CDR1 SNHLY, CDR2 FYNNEI. Deletions cut 11 bases from V and 5 bases from J, with 12 bases between. CDR3: CASHLGTGELFF. Partial CDR3 DNA: TGTGCCTCCCACCTCGGGACCGGGGAG.

Details on this clone: The read terminates 3 residues before the CDR3 end, so the remaining end is supplied by the germline J gene. The V gene is TRBV5-6, the J gene TRBJ1-2; 7 nucleotides line up with TRBD1. V shed 6 bases and J 5 bases; nucleotides not matched to a gene: 10. Per the germline V gene, CDR1 is SGHDT and CDR2 is YYEEEE. This CDR3 comprises 14 residues. The part of the CDR3 DNA that was read is TGTGCCAGCACCCCGAGGGGGCGGTTTTATGGC. Its protein product is CASTPRGRFYG. The CDR3 in its entirety is CASTPRGRFYGYTF.

The CDR3 protein is CASSALAGGLGDTQYF. The covered CDR3 bases are TGCGCCAGCAGCGCGCTAGCGGGGGGGCTCGGAGATACG. The genes are TRBV5-1 and TRBJ2-3; 12 positions match TRBD2. Read sequence stops 3 residues before the CDR3 end, and the germline J gene provides the missing end. Losses at the gene ends were 4 bases for V and 5 bases for J; bases not matched to a gene: 8. CDR1 and CDR2 (germline): SGHRS, YFSETQ. The CDR3 is made up of 16 amino acids.

Concerning this clone: The DNA ends 3 residues before the CDR3 does, and the rest of the CDR3 is filled in from the germline J gene. The chain employs TRBV20-1 and TRBJ2-3, with a possible D match to TRBD1 (6 bases). The CDR3 covers 14 residues. Deletions cut 8 bases from V and 0 bases from J, with 15 bases between. CDR1 and CDR2 from the germline V gene are DFQATT and SNEGSKA (reference sequence). CDR3 bases read: TGCAGTTCTCCAGGGGTCCCTAGCACAGATACG. This translates into CSSPGVPSTDT. In full, the CDR3 is CSSPGVPSTDTQYF.

Regarding this clone: The CDR3 end lies 3 residues beyond the end of the read and is filled in from the germline J gene. The rearrangement links TRBV19 to TRBJ1-1; TRBD1 aligns across 7 bases. CDR1 LNHDA and CDR2 SQIVND come from the germline V gene (reference sequence). The CDR3 consists of 15 residues. J was trimmed by 4 bases and V by 3 bases; bases with no gene match: 8. The sequenced CDR3 bases are TGTGCCAGTAGTATCTCGACAGGGTACGCCACTGAA. Protein product: CASSISTGYATE. The entire CDR3 is CASSISTGYATEAFF.

Regarding this clone: With the read ending 3 residues before the CDR3 end, the germline J gene is used to fill in that end. The V call is TRBV20-1, the J call TRBJ2-1; TRBD2 is a possible D gene (6 bases). Germline CDR1 is DFQATT and CDR2 is SNEGSKA (reference sequence). This CDR3 has 14 amino acids. V lost 6 bases, J lost 0 bases, and 12 bases lay in between. CDR3 loop: CSAVSGHSYNEQFF. CDR3 DNA (partial): TGCAGTGCGGTAAGCGGGCACTCCTACAATGAG.

With respect to this clone: With the read ending 3 residues before the CDR3 end, the germline J gene is used to fill in that end. The chain is built from TRBV20-1 and TRBJ2-5; TRBD2 matches 8 bases. Germline CDR1 is DFQATT and CDR2 is SNEGSKA (reference sequence). V gave up 4 bases and J gave up 3 bases; unmatched junction bases: 13. CDR3 length: 16 residues. CDR3: CSANSLSLAEKETQYF. CDR3 DNA, as far as it was read: TGCAGTGCTAACTCGCTGTCACTAGCGGAAAAAGAGACC.

Worth noting for this clone: The read ends 3 residues before the CDR3 terminus; that terminus is restored from the germline J gene. V gene TRBV19 combines with J gene TRBJ2-1; D possibly matches TRBD1 or TRBD2 (6 bases each). Trimming cost V 6 bases and J 2 bases, with 17 bases left between them. The CDR3 covers 16 residues. Germline assignment: CDR1 LNHDA and CDR2 SQIVND (reference sequence). Partial CDR3 DNA: TGTGCCAGTAGCCCCCGAACAGGGAGGACCTACAATGAG. Its protein is CASSPRTGRTYNE. The whole CDR3 region reads CASSPRTGRTYNEQFF.

About this clone: The CDR3 is cut off 3 residues early in the read; its end comes from the germline J gene. This chain links TRBV7-9 with TRBJ2-5; D could derive from TRBD1 or TRBD2 (5 bases each). This CDR3 has 15 residues. Trimming removed 5 bases from V and 5 bases from J, with 18 bases in between. Germline-derived CDR1 and CDR2 are SEHNR and FQNEAQ (reference sequence). CDR3 bases read: TGTGCCAGCAGCCTTTCGAGAGGGGTTAGGGAGACC. Encoded protein: CASSLSRGVRET. The whole CDR3 region reads CASSLSRGVRETQYF.

Of note for this clone: Read sequence stops 3 residues before the CDR3 end, and the germline J gene provides the missing end. J is TRBJ1-3 and V is TRBV7-7, with a tentative D call TRBD1 (6 bases). Deletions cut 1 base from V and 3 bases from J, with 10 bases between. The CDR3 loop spans 15 amino acids. Looked up from germline, CDR1 is SSHAT and CDR2 is FNYEAQ (reference sequence). The sequenced part of the CDR3 DNA is TGTGCCAGCAGCTTAGGCAGGGGCAGTGGAAACACC. Translation: CASSLGRGSGNT. The CDR3 reads in full as CASSLGRGSGNTIYF.